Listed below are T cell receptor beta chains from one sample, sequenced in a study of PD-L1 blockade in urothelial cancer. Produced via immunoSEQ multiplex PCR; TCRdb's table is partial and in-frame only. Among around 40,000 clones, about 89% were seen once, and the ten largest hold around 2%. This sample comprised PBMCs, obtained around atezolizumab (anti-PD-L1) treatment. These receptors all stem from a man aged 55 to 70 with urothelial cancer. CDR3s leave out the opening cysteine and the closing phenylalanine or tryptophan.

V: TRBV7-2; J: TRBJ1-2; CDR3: ASSTLVRTSIGYT
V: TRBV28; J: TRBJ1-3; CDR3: ASRLGQGSVGNTIY
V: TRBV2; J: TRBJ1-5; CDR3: ASSRLEESQPQH
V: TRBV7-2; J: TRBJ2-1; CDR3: ASSSGTVSNEQF
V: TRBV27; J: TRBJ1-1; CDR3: ACGDRNTEAF
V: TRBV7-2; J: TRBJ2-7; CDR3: ASSSWGQGYEQY
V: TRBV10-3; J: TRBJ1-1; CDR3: ATAGGSNTEAF
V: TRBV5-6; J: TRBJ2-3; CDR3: ASSLWLAGARGPDTQY
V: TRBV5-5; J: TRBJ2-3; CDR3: ASTGRGVSTDTQY
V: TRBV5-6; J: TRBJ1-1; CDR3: ASSFSGSEAF
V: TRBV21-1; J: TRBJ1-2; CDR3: ARGGEVNGYT
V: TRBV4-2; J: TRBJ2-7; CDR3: ASSPGLGSYEQY
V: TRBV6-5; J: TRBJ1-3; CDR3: ASSYQGVSGNTIY
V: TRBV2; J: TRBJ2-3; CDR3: ASSERTSGAGTQY
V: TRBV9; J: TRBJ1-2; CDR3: ASSVDHRGAGYT
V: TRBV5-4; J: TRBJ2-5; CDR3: ASSFRQGKETQY
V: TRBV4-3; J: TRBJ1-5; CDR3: ASSQDWGRGQPQH
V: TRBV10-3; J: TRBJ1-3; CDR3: AISPQGAGNTIY
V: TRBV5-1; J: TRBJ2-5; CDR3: ASSDTNQETQY
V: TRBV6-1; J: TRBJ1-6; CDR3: ASSARTGKDSPLH
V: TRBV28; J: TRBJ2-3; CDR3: ASSSGGEGTDTQY
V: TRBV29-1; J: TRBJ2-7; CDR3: SVGWFEPWGGREAPSYEQY
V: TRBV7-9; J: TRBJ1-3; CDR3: ASSGQGAFGNTIY
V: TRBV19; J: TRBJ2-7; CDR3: ASTPRRGLGEQY
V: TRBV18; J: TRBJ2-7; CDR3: ASSPSLSYEQY
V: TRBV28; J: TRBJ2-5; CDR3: ASSLTSGGVVVEETQY
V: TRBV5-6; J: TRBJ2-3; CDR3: ASRTDRGTDTQY
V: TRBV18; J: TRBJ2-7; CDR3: ASSPEMLGSYEQY
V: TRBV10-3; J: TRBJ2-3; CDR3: AINPGGRTDTQY
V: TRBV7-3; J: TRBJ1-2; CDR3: ASSAAPGLYGYT
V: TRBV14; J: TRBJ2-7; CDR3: ASSQETGYVYEQY
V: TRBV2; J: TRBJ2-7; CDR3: ASSDWTSGTSYEQY
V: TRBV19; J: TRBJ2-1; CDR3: ASKDLAGPDEQF
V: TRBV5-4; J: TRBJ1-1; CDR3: ASSLELMNTEAF
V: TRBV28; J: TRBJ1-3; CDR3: ASSFRGGSGNTIY
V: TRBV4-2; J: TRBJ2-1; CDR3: ASSLSPETLGQGWDEQF
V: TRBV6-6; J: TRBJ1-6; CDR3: ASSYSGRGNSPLH
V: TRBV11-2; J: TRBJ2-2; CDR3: ASSLNLGGAGELF
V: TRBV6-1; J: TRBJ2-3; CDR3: ASNREPSTDTQY
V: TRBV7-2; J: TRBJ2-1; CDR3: ASSLRQGGDEQF
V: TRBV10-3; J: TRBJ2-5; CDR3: AIGDVGLAGGTQY
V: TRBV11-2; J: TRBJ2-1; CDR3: ASSLGSGRSDEQF
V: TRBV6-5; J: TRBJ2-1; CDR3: ASSPRWHEQF
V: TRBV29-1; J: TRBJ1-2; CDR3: SLGGARGYT
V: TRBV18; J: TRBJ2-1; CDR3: ASSPNELSSYNEQF
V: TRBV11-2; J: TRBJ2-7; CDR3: ASSLGQNYEQY
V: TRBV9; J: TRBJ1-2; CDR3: ASSVAGDRGTRNAYGYT
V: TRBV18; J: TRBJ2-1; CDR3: ASSPDSLNSYNEQF
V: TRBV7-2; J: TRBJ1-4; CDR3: ASSPEATNEKLF
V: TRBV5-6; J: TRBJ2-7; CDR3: ASSLVGRSHEQY
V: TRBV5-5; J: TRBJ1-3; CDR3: ASSHDSGGRNTIY
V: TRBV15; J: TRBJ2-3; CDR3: ATSRVSGRGTDTQY
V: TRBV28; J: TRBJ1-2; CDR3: ASSYGQGAEGYT
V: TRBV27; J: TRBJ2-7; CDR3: ASSLAGPGEQY
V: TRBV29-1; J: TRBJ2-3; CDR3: SVSDGRALSGTDTQY
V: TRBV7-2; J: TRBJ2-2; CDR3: ASSPFTGELF
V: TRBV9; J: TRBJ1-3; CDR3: ASSVGTGGENTIY
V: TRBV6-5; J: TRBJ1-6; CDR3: ASSSSQDTTLH
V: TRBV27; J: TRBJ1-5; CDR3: ASSRRTGAMLNQPQH
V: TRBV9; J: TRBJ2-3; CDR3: ASSAGLAGDLSDTQY